Below are 32 T cell receptor beta chains sequenced from a single sample in a study of OX40 agonist ivuxolimab in advanced cancers. Sequencing was performed with immunoSEQ multiplex PCR; in TCRdb, only in-frame clones are kept and a portion is missing. Of tens of thousands of clones listed, over 85% are singletons. This sample comprised CD4+ or CD8+ T cells sorted from blood, obtained in a trial of the OX40 agonist ivuxolimab. The receptors here all came from an adult with an advanced solid tumor such as melanoma, head and neck, liver or kidney cancer.

CDR3 nucleotides: TGTGCCAGCAGTCCCCTCGGGGAAGGGGGGCACGGGGAGCTGTTTTTT. This sequence encodes CASSPLGEGGHGELFF. The gene calls are TRBV9 and TRBJ2-2; D is possibly TRBD1 or TRBD2 (6 bases each). The CDR3 has 16 residues. Trimming removed 5 bases at V and 7 bases at J, with 21 bases between. Looked up from germline, CDR1 is SGDLS and CDR2 is YYNGEE.

V usage is TRBV30 and J usage is TRBJ1-2; tentative D call: TRBD1 (6 bases). Germline CDR1 GTSNPN, CDR2 SVGIG (reference sequence). V was pared by 3 bases and J by 8 bases, with 16 bases between. The CDR3 length is 13 residues. This CDR3 is CAWSVQGTRGYTF. Written as DNA, the CDR3 is TGTGCCTGGAGCGTCCAGGGGACGAGGGGCTACACCTTC.

This clone was seen just once. V gene TRBV5-5 combines with J gene TRBJ1-1, with D unclear. The germline gives CDR1 SGHKS, CDR2 YYEKEE (reference sequence). The length of the CDR3 is 16 residues. The V end lost 1 base, the J end lost 0 bases, and 13 bases lay between the germline ends. The chain's CDR3 is CASSLQPGVLNTEAFF. Written as DNA, the CDR3 is TGTGCCAGCAGCTTGCAGCCAGGAGTACTGAACACTGAAGCTTTCTTT.

The V gene is TRBV5-1, the J gene TRBJ1-1; D might be TRBD1 (5 bases). Trimming shortened V by 1 base and J by 3 bases, and 10 bases separated the two germline ends. Germline V gives CDR1 SGHRS, CDR2 YFSETQ. The CDR3 covers 14 residues. CDR3 amino acids: CASSLSGGDTEAFF. The CDR3 nucleotides are TGCGCCAGCAGCTTGTCCGGGGGGGACACTGAAGCTTTCTTT.

The chain employs TRBV28 and TRBJ2-1; 10 nucleotides line up with TRBD1. Germline V gives CDR1 MDHEN, CDR2 SYDVKM. The CDR3 length is 15 residues. J was trimmed by 4 bases and V by 6 bases; bases with no gene match: 6. CDR3 amino acids: CASRERQGAYNEQFF. The CDR3 DNA reads as TGTGCCAGCAGGGAACGACAGGGGGCATACAATGAGCAGTTCTTC.

The chain has TRBV27 and TRBJ1-1; tentative D call: TRBD1 (5 bases). The V and J ends lost 6 bases and 0 bases respectively, with 26 bases between them. The CDR3 sequence is 19 residues long. Germline assignment: CDR1 MNHEY and CDR2 SMNVEV (reference sequence). The CDR3 sequence: CASRGQGSFPLKVNTEAFF. CDR3 coding DNA: TGTGCCAGCAGGGGGCAGGGCAGTTTTCCCCTAAAGGTGAACACTGAAGCTTTCTTT.

The chain employs TRBV4-3 and TRBJ2-5; 12 nucleotides line up with TRBD2. The CDR3 extends over 19 amino acids. In germline, CDR1 is LGHNA, CDR2 YSLEER. Trimming removed 0 bases from V and 3 bases from J; junction bases left unmatched: 11. The CDR3 DNA reads as TGCGCCAGCAGCCAAGATCGCGGGGGGGCTAGCGGGAGGGAAGAGACCCAGTACTTC. Encoded protein: CASSQDRGGASGREETQYF.

The DNA of the CDR3 is TGTGCCTGGAGTCGCGCTTATGAATACGAGCAGTACTTC. Residues: CAWSRAYEYEQYF. The rearrangement uses TRBV30 and TRBJ2-7; D is uncertain. Trimming left V 2 bases short and J 4 bases short, with 12 bases between. The CDR3 runs to 13 residues. The V gene's germline CDR1 is GTSNPN and CDR2 SVGIG (reference sequence).

The rearrangement joins TRBV19 to TRBJ2-2; D is ambiguous. The CDR3 is made up of 14 amino acids. Germline CDR1 is LNHDA and CDR2 is SQIVND (reference sequence). The V end lost 3 bases, the J end lost 9 bases, and 14 bases lay between the germline ends. The CDR3 DNA reads TGTGCCAGTAGTATCCCCCCCGGAGAGCGGGAGCTGTTTTTT. It specifies CASSIPPGERELFF. Full variable domain (rest looked up from reference TRBV19 and TRBJ2-2): DGGITQSPKYLFRKEGQNVTLSCEQNLNHDAMYWYRQDPGQGLRLIYYSQIVNDFQKGDIAEGYSVSREKKESFPLTVTSAQKNPTAFYLCASSIPPGERELFFGEGSRLTVL.

The chain employs TRBV4-3 and TRBJ1-1; the match to TRBD1 covers 8 bases. The CDR3 extends over 18 amino acids. Germline V CDR1 and CDR2: LGHNA, YSLEER. Trimming cost V 0 bases and J 8 bases; bases outside gene matches: 17. The CDR3 sequence is CASSQEPAARGRFAEAFF. As DNA, the CDR3 is TGCGCCAGCAGCCAAGAGCCCGCCGCCAGGGGGCGTTTTGCCGAAGCTTTCTTT.

This sequence joins TRBV28 and TRBJ1-6; D is perhaps TRBD1 (5 bases). Per the germline V gene, CDR1 is MDHEN and CDR2 is SYDVKM. The CDR3 is 15 amino acids. Trimming cost V 4 bases and J 6 bases, with 13 bases left between them. The CDR3 coding sequence is TGTGCCAGCAGTTATACCGGGACGGGTAATTCACCCCTCCACTTT. Translating it yields CASSYTGTGNSPLHF.

J is TRBJ2-3 and V is TRBV14; 9 bases are a match to TRBD2. V lost 0 bases and J lost 5; bases outside the gene matches: 9. The germline gives CDR1 SGHDN, CDR2 FVKESK. The CDR3 spans 17 residues. The CDR3 protein is CASSQDISGGPRDTQYF. The CDR3 coding sequence is TGTGCCAGCAGCCAAGACATCAGCGGGGGGCCGAGAGATACGCAGTATTTT.

The V and J genes are TRBV7-2 and TRBJ1-3; D uncertain. V lost 7 bases and J 0 bases, leaving 10 bases between the germline ends. This CDR3 is built from 14 residues. Germline V lookup: CDR1 SGHTA, CDR2 FQGNSA. The CDR3, as DNA: TGTGCCAGCAACGACCAAGACTCTGGAAACACCATATATTTT. Amino acids: CASNDQDSGNTIYF.

The chain uses TRBV9 and TRBJ1-3; D ambiguous. The CDR3 is 15 amino acids. CDR1 is SGDLS, CDR2 YYNGEE, per germline. Trimming took 3 bases from V and 0 from J, leaving 10 bases between them. The DNA for the CDR3 is TGTGCCAGCAGCGCCGACCTAAGCTCTGGAAACACCATATATTTT. It yields the protein CASSADLSSGNTIYF.

This chain uses TRBV30 with TRBJ1-5; unclear D gene. The CDR3 covers 14 residues. CDR1 is GTSNPN and CDR2 is SVGIG in the germline V gene (reference sequence). The V end was cut by 0 bases, the J end by 5 bases, with 11 bases between. The CDR3 loop reads CAWSVGGFDQPQHF. The CDR3 DNA follows: TGTGCCTGGAGTGTCGGAGGGTTTGATCAGCCCCAGCATTTT.

The chain has TRBV15 and TRBJ1-5, with 7 positions matching TRBD1. The CDR3 runs 15 residues. CDR1 and CDR2 from the germline V gene are LNHNV and YYDKDF (reference sequence). V gave up 2 bases and J gave up 5 bases; unmatched junction bases: 6. The CDR3 coding sequence is TGTGCCACCAGCAGATCTGACAGGGCGTATCAGCCCCAGCATTTT. It codes for CATSRSDRAYQPQHF.

A few counts support this clone. The chain employs TRBV7-9 and TRBJ2-5; 7 bases map to TRBD2. V lost 5 bases, J lost 5 bases, and 5 bases stayed unmatched. This CDR3 has 13 residues. Germline loops: CDR1 SEHNR, CDR2 FQNEAQ (reference sequence). DNA for the CDR3: TGTGCCAGCAGCCCAGGACTAGTGGAGACCCAGTACTTC. It translates to CASSPGLVETQYF.

This clone came up a few times. The chain recombines TRBV30 with TRBJ1-5; D perhaps matches TRBD1 (6 bases). CDR1 GTSNPN and CDR2 SVGIG come from the germline V gene (reference sequence). The CDR3 has 13 residues. The V and J ends lost 0 bases and 7 bases respectively, with 10 bases between them. The CDR3 bases are TGTGCCTGGAGTGTCGGGGGGCAACAGCCCCAGCATTTT. Translated: CAWSVGGQQPQHF.

This clone has more than one count but fewer than ten. The chain employs TRBV7-9 and TRBJ1-5; the D is unclear. V was shortened by 2 bases and J by 3 bases, with 5 bases between the two germline ends. This CDR3 spans 13 amino acids. CDR1 and CDR2 from the germline V gene are SEHNR and FQNEAQ (reference sequence). In DNA form, the CDR3 reads TGTGCCAGCAGCTTACTCGACAATCAGCCCCAGCATTTT. Its translation: CASSLLDNQPQHF.

This clone was counted a single time. The chain is built from TRBV5-1 and TRBJ1-2; 10 bases agree with TRBD1. Trimming cost V 0 bases and J 2 bases; bases outside gene matches: 1. The CDR3 is 15 residues long. Germline V CDR1 and CDR2: SGHRS, YFSETQ. The CDR3 protein is CASSLGQGANYGYTF. CDR3 in DNA: TGCGCCAGCAGCTTGGGACAGGGGGCCAACTATGGCTACACCTTC.

The chain employs TRBV7-2 and TRBJ2-5; the D gene is possibly TRBD2 (5 bases). Per germline, CDR1 SGHTA and CDR2 FQGNSA. The CDR3 spans 17 residues. V lost 3 bases, J lost 3 bases, and 20 bases lay in between. The CDR3 nucleotides read TGTGCCAGCAGCTTTATTGGAGTTCAGGCGAGGGAAGAGACCCAGTACTTC. Amino acids: CASSFIGVQAREETQYF.

J is TRBJ2-1 and V is TRBV7-7, with 7 bases aligning to TRBD2. V shed 2 bases, J shed 7 bases, and the junction held 8 bases outside the gene matches. The CDR3 totals 15 residues. From germline, CDR1 is SSHAT and CDR2 FNYEAQ (reference sequence). The CDR3 sequence is CASSLRRESENEQFF. The CDR3 coding sequence is TGTGCCAGCAGCTTACGGCGGGAGTCGGAAAATGAGCAGTTCTTC.

CDR3 sequence reads: CASSPGQGSSQPQHF. The DNA of the CDR3 is TGTGCCAGCTCACCCGGACAGGGGTCCAGTCAGCCCCAGCATTTT. The chain is built from TRBV18 and TRBJ1-5; 9 bases line up with TRBD1. Germline-derived CDR1 and CDR2 are KGHSH and LQKENI. The CDR3 is 15 residues long. V was pared by 3 bases and J by 6 bases, with 6 bases of the junction left unmatched.

The J gene is TRBJ2-1, the V gene TRBV7-2; D perhaps matches TRBD2 (5 bases). Per germline, CDR1 SGHTA and CDR2 FQGNSA. This CDR3 contains 18 residues. V was pared by 2 bases and J by 0 bases, with 17 bases between. In nucleotides, the CDR3 is TGTGCCAGCAGCTTATCGGGATTCCAGACCTCCTCCTACAATGAGCAGTTCTTC. Protein product: CASSLSGFQTSSYNEQFF.

The genes are TRBV10-3 and TRBJ1-3; a weak D match, TRBD1 (5 bases). Trimming took off 10 bases at V and 2 bases at J, with 12 bases between the two ends. Germline values: CDR1 ENHRY, CDR2 SYGVKD. The CDR3 is 13 amino acids. Here the CDR3 DNA reads TGTGCCACCCGGCCGGGGGCTGGAAACACCATATATTTT. Amino acids: CATRPGAGNTIYF.

This clone was seen only once. The chain carries TRBV18 and TRBJ2-7; the D gene is possibly TRBD1 (5 bases). Trimming removed 0 bases from V and 2 bases from J, with 14 bases in between. Germline assignment: CDR1 KGHSH and CDR2 LQKENI. This CDR3 has 16 amino acids. CDR3 loop: CASSPPEKGPTYEQYF. The CDR3 DNA reads as TGTGCCAGCTCACCACCGGAGAAGGGGCCGACCTACGAGCAGTACTTC.

For the CDR3, the DNA is TGTGCCAGCAGCCCTAGCGGGGTGAACACCGGGGAGCTGTTTTTT. Protein product: CASSPSGVNTGELFF. The V call is TRBV5-4, the J call TRBJ2-2; TRBD2 aligns across 9 bases. Germline values: CDR1 SGHNT, CDR2 YYREEE (reference sequence). This CDR3 contains 15 residues. V was clipped by 4 bases and J by 1 base; unmatched bases: 2.

V and J are TRBV18 and TRBJ1-5; 7 bases map to TRBD1. V lost 3 bases to trimming and J lost 3 bases; unmatched junction nucleotides: 11. Per germline, CDR1 KGHSH and CDR2 LQKENI. There are 17 residues in the CDR3. Written as DNA, the CDR3 is TGTGCCAGCTCACCCGCTAGGGGAGGGGGCAACAATCAGCCCCAGCATTTT. Translation gives CASSPARGGGNNQPQHF.

This chain joins TRBV7-2 and TRBJ1-2, with D unclear. Trimming cost V 1 base and J 0 bases, with 3 bases left between them. The germline V gene encodes CDR1 SGHTA and CDR2 FQGNSA. CDR3 length: 13 amino acids. Here the CDR3 DNA reads TGTGCCAGCAGCTTAGACACTAACTATGGCTACACCTTC. Protein: CASSLDTNYGYTF.

This clone has just one count. CDR3 loop: CASSQDGTGANSPDTEAFF. CDR3 coding DNA: TGTGCCAGCAGCCAAGATGGGACAGGGGCGAACTCTCCGGACACTGAAGCTTTCTTT. V gene TRBV14 combines with J gene TRBJ1-1; TRBD1 matches at 10 bases. J gave up 3 bases and V 0 bases, and 13 bases lay outside the gene matches. Germline V gives CDR1 SGHDN, CDR2 FVKESK. The length of the CDR3 is 19 residues.

The rearrangement uses TRBV6-5 and TRBJ2-1; 11 bases line up with TRBD2. Germline-derived CDR1 and CDR2 are MNHEY and SVGAGI. The CDR3 has 14 residues. The ends lost 6 bases at V and 5 bases at J; junction bases unmatched: 3. CDR3 sequence: CASSPGLADNEQFF. The CDR3 region has the DNA TGTGCCAGCAGCCCGGGACTAGCGGACAATGAGCAGTTCTTC.

V gene TRBV19 combines with J gene TRBJ2-7; 11 bases align to TRBD1. Trimming took 7 bases from V and 5 from J; bases not matched to a gene: 7. This CDR3 comprises 14 residues. Germline CDR1 and CDR2: LNHDA and SQIVND (reference sequence). In nucleotides, the CDR3 is TGTGCCAGTAACGCCGGGACAGGGGGACACGAGCAGTACTTC. As protein: CASNAGTGGHEQYF.